This T cell receptor (beta chain) was recovered during a study of T cells after posttransplantation cyclophosphamide. The sample holds many counts of this clone. Its specificity is not known. General study findings and limits: After PTCy, TRB diversity resembled that of CNI/methotrexate controls. Later post-transplant blood repertoires were often dominated by donor CD8+ memory clones.

Cyclophosphamide on days +3 and +4 followed busulfan-fludarabine conditioning and a marrow graft. Clones were read by immunoSEQ multiplex PCR, and TCRdb kept only the in-frame ones, dropping some. Listed for the sample are about 8,700 clones, none seen a single time. The CDR3 consists of 18 residues. V was pared by 2 bases and J by 8 bases, with 17 bases of the junction left unmatched. V gene TRBV12-3 or TRBV12-4 combines with J gene TRBJ1-2; 10 nucleotides align to TRBD1. The sample was PBMCs, taken after an allogeneic stem cell transplant with post-transplant cyclophosphamide. This TCR derives from a male patient aged 25 to 39 who received an allogeneic stem cell transplant from an unrelated donor, was CMV-positive, and had acute and chronic GVHD. The T cells may come from the graft donor. The CDR3 sequence: CASSLSRFRGTGVGGYTF. The CDR3 DNA follows: TGTGCCAGCAGTTTAAGCAGGTTCCGCGGGACAGGGGTTGGCGGCTACACCTTC.